These T cell receptor beta chains were read from a single sample in a study of CD8 T cells in ankylosing spondylitis. Each CDR3 protein gets one entry after TCRdb re-called the 5' RACE reads with MiXCR. This table has a few hundred thousand distinct CDR3 sequences, 15% to 20% appearing once. Sequenced material: blood, either unsorted or a sorted T cell fraction (not recorded which). The receptor source for this set is a male donor with ankylosing spondylitis or in good health (not recorded which). Each CDR3 is given with its conserved first and last residue. The D gene is left open where the match is weak. Not every row has a clone size; where given, it reads once, few, many or a size class.

J gene	clone size	V gene	D gene	CDR3 protein	CDR3 DNA
TRBJ1-3	few	TRBV7-9	.	CASSLAPGRDSGNTIYF	TGTGCCAGCAGCTTAGCCCCGGGACGGGACTCTGGAAACACCATATATTTT
TRBJ2-7	.	TRBV29-1	TRBD1	CSVRGPGEQYF	TGCAGCGTTAGGGGGCCAGGCGAGCAGTACTTC
TRBJ1-6	.	TRBV27	TRBD1	CASRLTGVVSPLHF	TGTGCCAGCAGACTAACAGGGGTAGTATCACCCCTCCACTTT
TRBJ1-1	few	TRBV25-1	TRBD1	CASTRDRGTEAFF	TGTGCCAGCACCCGCGACAGGGGTACTGAAGCTTTCTTT
TRBJ2-7	few	TRBV10-3	TRBD2	CAISEAGEVGYEQYF	TGTGCCATCAGTGAGGCGGGGGAGGTGGGCTACGAGCAGTACTTC
TRBJ2-7	.	TRBV20-1	.	CSAVGVSSYEQYF	TGCAGTGCCGTGGGGGTGAGCTCCTACGAGCAGTACTTC
TRBJ1-5	.	TRBV6-4	.	CASSDSIAGHQPQHF	TGTGCCAGCAGTGACTCGATCGCGGGGCATCAGCCCCAGCATTTT
TRBJ2-3	many	TRBV20-1	.	CSARSLGGDTQYF	TGCAGTGCTAGGTCTCTAGGTGGAGATACGCAGTATTTT
TRBJ2-1	.	TRBV29-1	.	CSVELALHPNEQFF	TGCAGCGTTGAACTAGCTCTCCACCCCAATGAGCAGTTCTTC
TRBJ2-1	few	TRBV5-6	.	CASSLDLILHEQFF	TGTGCCAGCAGCTTAGATTTGATACTCCATGAGCAGTTCTTC
TRBJ2-2	few	TRBV2	.	CASKGLGSPGELFF	TGTGCCAGCAAGGGTTTGGGGTCCCCCGGGGAGCTGTTTTTT
TRBJ2-1	.	TRBV20-1	TRBD2	CSARAPGLAGSSYNEQFF	TGCAGTGCTAGAGCTCCGGGCCTAGCGGGGAGCTCCTACAATGAGCAGTTCTTC
TRBJ2-4	.	TRBV5-1	.	CASLRIQYF	TGCGCCAGCCTAAGGATTCAGTACTTC
TRBJ2-3	once	TRBV21-1	.	CASSNREGGTDTQYF	TGTGCCAGCAGCAATAGGGAGGGAGGCACAGATACGCAGTATTTT
TRBJ1-5	.	TRBV19	.	CASSMYGTGTNQPQHF	TGTGCCAGTAGTATGTATGGGACGGGTACTAATCAGCCCCAGCATTTT
TRBJ2-7	few	TRBV29-1	.	CSVLRIAEQTHYEQYF	TGCAGCGTCCTGAGAATAGCGGAGCAGACCCACTACGAGCAGTACTTC
TRBJ1-4	many	TRBV5-1	.	CASSRSLQASNEKLFF	TGCGCCAGCAGCCGTAGTCTACAGGCTTCTAATGAAAAACTGTTTTTT
TRBJ2-1	.	TRBV5-1	TRBD2	CASSLEARTSVYEQFF	TGCGCCAGCAGCTTGGAGGCAAGGACTAGCGTCTATGAGCAGTTCTTC
TRBJ1-1	few	TRBV29-1	.	CSVSTGTSVARSEAFF	TGCAGCGTAAGCACCGGGACCTCCGTAGCTAGGTCTGAAGCTTTCTTT
TRBJ2-7	.	TRBV27	TRBD1	CASSLTGALYEQYF	TGTGCCAGCAGTTTGACAGGGGCCCTCTACGAGCAGTACTTC
TRBJ2-3	.	TRBV4-3	.	CASSQVPYSGTDTQYF	TGCGCCAGCAGCCAAGTACCGTATAGCGGCACAGATACGCAGTATTTT
TRBJ2-7	.	TRBV14	TRBD1	CASSHWTGSNEQYF	TGTGCCAGCAGCCACTGGACAGGATCCAACGAGCAGTACTTC
TRBJ2-1	.	TRBV6-2/TRBV6-3	TRBD2	CASSTNSGRSSYNEQFF	TGTGCCAGCAGTACCAATAGCGGGCGCAGCTCCTACAATGAGCAGTTCTTC
TRBJ2-1	few	TRBV12-3/TRBV12-4	.	CASSYGGYNEQFF	TGTGCCAGCAGCTATGGAGGCTACAATGAGCAGTTCTTC
TRBJ2-7	many	TRBV3-1	.	CASSHRVSVEQYF	TGTGCCAGCAGCCACCGGGTCAGCGTGGAGCAGTACTTC
TRBJ2-7	many	TRBV27	TRBD2	CASSPWTSGRGVFYEQYF	TGTGCCAGCAGTCCCTGGACTAGCGGGAGGGGGGTATTCTACGAGCAGTACTTC
TRBJ2-7	many	TRBV5-1	TRBD1	CASSLGDRGLYEQYF	TGCGCCAGCAGCTTGGGGGACAGGGGGCTATACGAGCAGTACTTC
TRBJ2-7	many	TRBV29-1	TRBD1	CSVELGTGENEQYF	TGCAGCGTTGAACTCGGGACAGGGGAGAACGAGCAGTACTTC
TRBJ2-7	.	TRBV27	.	CASSRGNSPYEQYF	TGTGCCAGCAGCCGGGGGAACAGCCCCTACGAGCAGTACTTC
TRBJ1-5	.	TRBV4-1	.	CASSQGGDGQPQHF	TGCGCCAGCAGCCAGGGGGGGGACGGGCAGCCCCAGCATTTT
TRBJ1-1	few	TRBV29-1	.	CSVRGSEAFF	TGCAGCGTCAGGGGTTCTGAAGCTTTCTTT
TRBJ1-1	.	TRBV7-9	.	CASSLARDNTEAFF	TGTGCCAGCAGCTTAGCGCGGGATAACACTGAAGCTTTCTTT
TRBJ2-1	.	TRBV20-1	TRBD2	CSARKGLADYNEQFF	TGCAGTGCTAGAAAGGGACTAGCGGATTACAATGAGCAGTTCTTC
TRBJ2-1	many	TRBV3-1	.	CASSQVSSYNEQFF	TGTGCCAGCAGCCAGGTCAGCTCCTACAATGAGCAGTTCTTC
TRBJ1-6	few	TRBV11-2	.	CASSLDPGFSPLHF	TGTGCCAGCAGCTTAGATCCGGGTTTCTCACCCCTCCACTTT
TRBJ2-3	once	TRBV7-2	TRBD2	CASSLVGGSDTQYF	TGTGCCAGCAGCTTAGTTGGCGGGAGTGATACGCAGTATTTT
TRBJ2-7	.	TRBV10-3	.	CAISESEGYEQYF	TGTGCCATCAGTGAGTCTGAAGGTTATGAGCAGTACTTC
TRBJ2-5	few	TRBV9	.	CASSVTGWRGIGQETQYF	TGTGCCAGCAGCGTGACTGGATGGAGGGGTATTGGACAAGAGACCCAGTACTTC
TRBJ2-7	.	TRBV6-5	.	CASSYRDTGSYEQYF	TGTGCCAGCAGTTACCGGGACACCGGCTCCTACGAGCAGTACTTC
TRBJ2-7	.	TRBV28	TRBD2	CASSLPSSSGRDEQYF	TGTGCCAGCAGTCTACCGTCGTCTAGCGGGAGAGATGAGCAGTACTTC
TRBJ2-1	few	TRBV5-6	TRBD2	CASSLRASGRAGDEQFF	TGTGCCAGCAGCTTGCGGGCTAGCGGGAGGGCCGGGGATGAGCAGTTCTTC
TRBJ2-1	many	TRBV4-2	TRBD2	CASSQALADYNEQFF	TGTGCCAGCAGCCAAGCGCTAGCGGACTACAATGAGCAGTTCTTC
TRBJ2-2	.	TRBV4-1	.	CASSWTANTGELFF	TGCGCCAGCAGCTGGACAGCGAACACCGGGGAGCTGTTTTTT
TRBJ2-3	many	TRBV12-3/TRBV12-4	.	CASSLSPTDTQYF	TGTGCCAGCAGTTTGAGCCCCACAGATACGCAGTATTTT
TRBJ2-5	few	TRBV27	.	CASSLTQGRETQYF	TGTGCCAGCAGTCTCACACAGGGGAGGGAGACCCAGTACTTC
TRBJ2-3	.	TRBV5-1	.	CASSLSRSTDTQYF	TGCGCCAGCAGCTTGAGTCGGAGCACAGATACGCAGTATTTT
TRBJ2-5	many	TRBV5-1	.	CASSPQDSQETQYF	TGCGCCAGCAGCCCCCAGGACAGCCAAGAGACCCAGTACTTC
TRBJ2-7	.	TRBV12-3/TRBV12-4	.	CASSLTGLNYEQYF	TGTGCCAGCAGTTTAACGGGACTCAACTACGAGCAGTACTTC
TRBJ2-7	many	TRBV29-1	.	CSVVGGGIPPLEQYF	TGCAGCGTTGTTGGCGGCGGGATTCCCCCTCTCGAGCAGTACTTC
TRBJ2-7	few	TRBV11-2	TRBD2	CASSVRTSGRVYEQYF	TGTGCCAGCAGCGTTAGGACTAGCGGGAGGGTGTACGAGCAGTACTTC
TRBJ2-1	few	TRBV2	TRBD2	CASSPIAGVGYEQFF	TGTGCCAGCAGCCCAATAGCGGGAGTTGGATATGAGCAGTTCTTC
TRBJ2-3	many	TRBV7-2	TRBD2	CASSPQVAGTDTQYF	TGTGCCAGCAGCCCCCAGGTAGCGGGAACAGATACGCAGTATTTT
TRBJ2-7	.	TRBV7-8	.	CASSLAGPYEQYF	TGTGCCAGCAGCTTAGCGGGGCCCTACGAGCAGTACTTC
TRBJ2-1	few	TRBV19	TRBD2	CASSWWASGSYNEQFF	TGTGCCAGTAGTTGGTGGGCTAGCGGCTCCTACAATGAGCAGTTCTTC